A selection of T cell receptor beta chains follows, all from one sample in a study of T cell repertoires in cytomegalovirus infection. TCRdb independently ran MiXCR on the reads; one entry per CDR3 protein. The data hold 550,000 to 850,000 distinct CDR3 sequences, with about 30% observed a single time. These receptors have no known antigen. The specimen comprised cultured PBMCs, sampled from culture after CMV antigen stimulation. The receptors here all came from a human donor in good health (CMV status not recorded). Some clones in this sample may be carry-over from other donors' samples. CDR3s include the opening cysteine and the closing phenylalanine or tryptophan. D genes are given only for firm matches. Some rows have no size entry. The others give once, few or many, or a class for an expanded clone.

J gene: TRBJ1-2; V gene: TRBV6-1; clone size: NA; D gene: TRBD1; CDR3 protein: CASKRTGAGGYTF; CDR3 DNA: TGTGCCAGCAAACGGACAGGGGCCGGGGGCTACACCTTC
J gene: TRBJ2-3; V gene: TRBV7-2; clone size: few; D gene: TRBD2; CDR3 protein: CASSLVRAGGEDTQYF; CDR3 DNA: TGTGCCAGCAGCTTAGTAAGGGCGGGGGGGGAGGATACGCAGTATTTT
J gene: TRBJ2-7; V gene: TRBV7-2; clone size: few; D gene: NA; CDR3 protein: CASSPGPHSILQYF; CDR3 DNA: TGTGCCAGCAGCCCAGGCCCCCACTCTATCCTGCAGTACTTC
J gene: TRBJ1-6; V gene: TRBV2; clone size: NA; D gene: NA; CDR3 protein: CASNGVAENSPLHF; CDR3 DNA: TGTGCCAGCAATGGAGTAGCAGAGAATTCACCCCTCCACTTT
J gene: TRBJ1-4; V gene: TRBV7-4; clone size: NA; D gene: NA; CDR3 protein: CASSSADPAGNEKLFF; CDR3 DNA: TGTGCCAGCAGCTCCGCGGACCCGGCGGGTAATGAAAAACTGTTTTTT
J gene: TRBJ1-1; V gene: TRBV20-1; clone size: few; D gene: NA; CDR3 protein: CSARDLRDLEAFF; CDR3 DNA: TGCAGTGCTAGAGATTTACGTGACCTTGAAGCTTTCTTT
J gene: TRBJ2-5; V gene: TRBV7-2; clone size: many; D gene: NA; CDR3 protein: CASSWGAGETQYF; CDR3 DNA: TGTGCCAGCAGCTGGGGGGCAGGGGAGACCCAGTACTTC
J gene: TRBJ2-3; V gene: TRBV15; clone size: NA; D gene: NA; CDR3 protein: CATSRDLGGTDTQYF; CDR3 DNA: TGTGCCACCAGCAGAGATCTGGGGGGCACAGATACGCAGTATTTT
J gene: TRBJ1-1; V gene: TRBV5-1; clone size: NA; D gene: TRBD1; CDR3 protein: CASSLAGGQSEAFF; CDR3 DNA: TGCGCCAGCAGCTTGGCGGGGGGACAGAGTGAAGCTTTCTTT
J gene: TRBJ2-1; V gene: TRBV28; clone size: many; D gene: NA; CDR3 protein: CASSRDSYNEQFF; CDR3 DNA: TGTGCCAGCAGCCGAGACAGTTACAATGAGCAGTTCTTC
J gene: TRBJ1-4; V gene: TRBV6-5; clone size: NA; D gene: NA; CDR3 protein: CASSKGVPNEKLFF; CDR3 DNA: TGTGCCAGCAGTAAGGGGGTTCCTAATGAAAAACTGTTTTTT
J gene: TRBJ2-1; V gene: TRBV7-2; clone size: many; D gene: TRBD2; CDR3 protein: CASSTWTSYNEQFF; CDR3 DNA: TGTGCCAGCAGCACCTGGACTAGCTACAATGAGCAGTTCTTC
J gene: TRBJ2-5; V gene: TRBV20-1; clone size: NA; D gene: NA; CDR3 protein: CSARFLAETQYF; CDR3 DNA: TGCAGTGCTAGATTTCTAGCGGAGACCCAGTACTTC
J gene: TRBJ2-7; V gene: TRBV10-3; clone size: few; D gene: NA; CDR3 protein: CAISESRQSYEQYF; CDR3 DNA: TGTGCCATCAGTGAGTCGAGGCAGTCCTACGAGCAGTACTTC
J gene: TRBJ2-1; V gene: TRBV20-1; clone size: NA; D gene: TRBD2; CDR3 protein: CSARDNWRGDYNEQFF; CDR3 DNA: TGCAGTGCTAGAGATAATTGGCGGGGGGACTACAATGAGCAGTTCTTC
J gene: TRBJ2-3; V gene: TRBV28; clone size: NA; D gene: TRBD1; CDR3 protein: CASTHDRAITDTQYF; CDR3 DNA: TGTGCCAGCACTCACGACAGGGCAATCACAGATACGCAGTATTTT
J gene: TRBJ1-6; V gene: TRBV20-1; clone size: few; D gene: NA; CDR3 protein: CSASLSRQYNSPLHF; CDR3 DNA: TGCAGTGCCAGCCTTAGTAGGCAATATAATTCACCCCTCCACTTT
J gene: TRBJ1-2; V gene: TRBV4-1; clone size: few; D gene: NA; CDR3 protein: CASSQVGADYGYTF; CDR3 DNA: TGCGCCAGCAGCCAAGTGGGCGCAGACTATGGCTACACCTTC
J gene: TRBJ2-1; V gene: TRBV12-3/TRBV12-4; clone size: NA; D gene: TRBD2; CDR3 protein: CASSGTSVHNEQFF; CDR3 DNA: TGTGCCAGCAGTGGGACTAGCGTACACAATGAGCAGTTCTTC
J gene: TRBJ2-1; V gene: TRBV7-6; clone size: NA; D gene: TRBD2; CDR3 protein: CASSSKAGGDSYNEQFF; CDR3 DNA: TGTGCCAGCAGCTCTAAAGCGGGGGGGGACTCCTACAATGAGCAGTTCTTC
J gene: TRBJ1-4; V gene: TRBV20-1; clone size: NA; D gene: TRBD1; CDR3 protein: CSAQTGNKEKLFF; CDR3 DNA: TGCAGTGCTCAGACAGGGAATAAAGAAAAACTGTTTTTT
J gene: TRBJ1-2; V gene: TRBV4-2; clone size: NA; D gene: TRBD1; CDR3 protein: CASSQARGQGAFYGYTF; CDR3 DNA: TGTGCCAGCAGCCAAGCCCGGGGACAGGGGGCATTCTATGGCTACACCTTC
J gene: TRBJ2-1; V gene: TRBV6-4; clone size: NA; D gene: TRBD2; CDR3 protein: CASSEGLAGVNEQFF; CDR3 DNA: TGTGCCAGCAGTGAAGGGCTAGCGGGAGTGAATGAGCAGTTCTTC
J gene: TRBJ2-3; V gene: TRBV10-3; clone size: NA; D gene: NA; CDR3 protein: CAISFPGLGTDTQYF; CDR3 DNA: TGTGCCATCAGCTTTCCGGGACTGGGCACAGATACGCAGTATTTT
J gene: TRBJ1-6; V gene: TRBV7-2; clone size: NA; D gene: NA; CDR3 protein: CASSLAGRVYEPLHF; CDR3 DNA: TGTGCCAGCAGCTTAGCTGGCAGGGTTTATGAACCCCTCCACTTT
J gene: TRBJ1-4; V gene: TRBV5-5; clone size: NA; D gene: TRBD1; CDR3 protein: CASSPRDSINEKLFF; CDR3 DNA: TGTGCCAGCAGCCCCCGGGACAGCATTAATGAAAAACTGTTTTTT
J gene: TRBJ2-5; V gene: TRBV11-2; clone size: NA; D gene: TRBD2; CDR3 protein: CASSFSAGDFETQYF; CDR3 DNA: TGTGCCAGCAGCTTTAGCGCGGGAGATTTTGAGACCCAGTACTTC
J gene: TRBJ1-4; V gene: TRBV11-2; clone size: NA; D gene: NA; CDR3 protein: CASSFGRGGSNEKLFF; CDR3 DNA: TGTGCCAGCAGCTTTGGCCGGGGGGGATCTAATGAAAAACTGTTTTTT
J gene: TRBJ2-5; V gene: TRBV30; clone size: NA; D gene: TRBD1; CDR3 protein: CAWSPNRGETQYF; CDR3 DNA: TGTGCCTGGTCTCCCAACAGGGGTGAGACCCAGTACTTC
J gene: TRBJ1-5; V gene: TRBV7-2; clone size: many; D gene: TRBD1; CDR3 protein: CASSRIKSGGVEPQHF; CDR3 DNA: TGTGCCAGCAGCCGGATTAAATCAGGGGGAGTAGAGCCCCAGCATTTT
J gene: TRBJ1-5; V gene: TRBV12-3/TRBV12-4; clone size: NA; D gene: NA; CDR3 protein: CASSQRTNQPQHF; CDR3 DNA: TGTGCCAGCAGCCAACGTACCAATCAGCCCCAGCATTTT
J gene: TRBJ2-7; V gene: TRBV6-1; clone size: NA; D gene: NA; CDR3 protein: CASSELGGVSYEQYF; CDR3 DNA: TGTGCCAGCAGTGAATTGGGGGGAGTTTCCTACGAGCAGTACTTC
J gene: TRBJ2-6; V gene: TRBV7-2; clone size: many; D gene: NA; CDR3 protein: CASSPVTRGSGANVLTF; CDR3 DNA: TGTGCCAGCAGCCCAGTAACCCGGGGGTCTGGGGCCAACGTCCTGACTTTC
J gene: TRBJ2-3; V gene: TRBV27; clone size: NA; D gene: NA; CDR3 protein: CASSSPPRGADTQYF; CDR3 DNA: TGTGCCAGCAGTTCCCCCCCCCGGGGTGCAGATACGCAGTATTTT
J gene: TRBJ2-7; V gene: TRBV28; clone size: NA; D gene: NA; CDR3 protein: CASSSSSSEQYF; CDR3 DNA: TGTGCCAGCAGTTCCTCGAGCAGCGAGCAGTACTTC
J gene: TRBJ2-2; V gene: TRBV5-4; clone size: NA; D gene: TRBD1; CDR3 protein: CASTLDRGNTGELFF; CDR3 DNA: TGTGCCAGCACCCTCGACAGGGGTAACACCGGGGAGCTGTTTTTT
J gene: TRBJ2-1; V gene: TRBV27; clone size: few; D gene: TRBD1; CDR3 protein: CASSGRRGPFNEQFF; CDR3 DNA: TGTGCCAGCAGTGGACGAAGGGGGCCCTTCAATGAGCAGTTCTTC
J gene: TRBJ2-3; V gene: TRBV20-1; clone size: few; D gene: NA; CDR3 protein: CSGISSTDTQYF; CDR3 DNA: TGCAGTGGAATTAGCAGCACAGATACGCAGTATTTT
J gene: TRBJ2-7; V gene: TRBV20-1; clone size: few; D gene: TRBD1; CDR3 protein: CSAHRQGWAYEQYF; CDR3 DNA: TGCAGTGCTCATCGACAGGGGTGGGCCTACGAGCAGTACTTC
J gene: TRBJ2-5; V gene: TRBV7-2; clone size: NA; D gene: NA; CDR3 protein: CASSLRGRTETQYF; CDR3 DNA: TGTGCCAGCAGCCTCCGCGGCAGGACGGAGACCCAGTACTTC
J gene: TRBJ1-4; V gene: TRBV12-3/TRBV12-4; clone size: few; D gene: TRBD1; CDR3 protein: CASSFSLGGLINEKLFF; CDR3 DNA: TGTGCCAGCAGTTTTTCTCTAGGGGGCCTTATTAATGAAAAACTGTTTTTT
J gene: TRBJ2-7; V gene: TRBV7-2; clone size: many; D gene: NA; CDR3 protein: CASSLARAYEQYF; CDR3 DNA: TGTGCCAGCAGCCTCGCTAGGGCCTACGAGCAGTACTTC
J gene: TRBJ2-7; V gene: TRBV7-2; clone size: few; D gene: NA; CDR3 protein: CASSLVGLGPYYEQYF; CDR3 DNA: TGTGCCAGCAGCTTAGTAGGTCTCGGCCCCTACTACGAGCAGTACTTC
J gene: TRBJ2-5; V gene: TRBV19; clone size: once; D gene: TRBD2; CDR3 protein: CASNKRGVAGTQYF; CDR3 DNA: TGTGCCAGTAACAAGCGGGGAGTTGCAGGAACCCAGTACTTC
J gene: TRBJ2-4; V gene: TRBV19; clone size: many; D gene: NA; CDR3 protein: CASSSQMSGPNIQYF; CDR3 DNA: TGTGCCAGTAGTTCCCAAATGTCGGGACCCAACATTCAGTACTTC
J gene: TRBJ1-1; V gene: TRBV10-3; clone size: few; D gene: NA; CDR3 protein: CAIRDRTTNTEAFF; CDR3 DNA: TGTGCCATCAGGGACCGGACAACGAACACTGAAGCTTTCTTT
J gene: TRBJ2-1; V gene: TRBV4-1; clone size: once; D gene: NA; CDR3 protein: CDSSFRAGIYNEQFF; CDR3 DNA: TGCGACAGCAGCTTCAGGGCCGGGATTTACAATGAGCAGTTCTTC
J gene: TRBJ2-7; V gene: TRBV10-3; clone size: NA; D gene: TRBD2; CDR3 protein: CAISGGLAYEQYF; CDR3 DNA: TGTGCCATCAGTGGGGGACTAGCTTACGAGCAGTACTTC
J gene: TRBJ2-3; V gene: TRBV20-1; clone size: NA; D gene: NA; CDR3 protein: CSATDPSTDTQYF; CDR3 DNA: TGCAGTGCTACTGACCCCAGCACAGATACGCAGTATTTT
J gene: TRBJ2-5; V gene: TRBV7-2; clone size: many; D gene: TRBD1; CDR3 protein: CASSLALTGQETQYF; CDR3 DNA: TGTGCCAGCAGCTTAGCGTTGACAGGGCAAGAGACCCAGTACTTC
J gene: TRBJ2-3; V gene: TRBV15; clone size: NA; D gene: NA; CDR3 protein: CATSIRLSTDTQYF; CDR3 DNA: TGTGCCACCAGCATCCGTCTTAGCACAGATACGCAGTATTTT
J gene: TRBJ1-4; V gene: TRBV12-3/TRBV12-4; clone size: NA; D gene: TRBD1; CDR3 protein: CASSTTDRAEKLFF; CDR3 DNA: TGTGCCAGCAGCACTACTGACAGGGCTGAAAAACTGTTTTTT
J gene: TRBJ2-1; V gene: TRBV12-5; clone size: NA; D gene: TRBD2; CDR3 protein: CASGPPGLAGMVQFF; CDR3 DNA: TGTGCTAGTGGCCCCCCGGGACTAGCGGGGATGGTGCAGTTCTTC
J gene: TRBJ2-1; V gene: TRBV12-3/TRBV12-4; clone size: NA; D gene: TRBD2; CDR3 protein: CASSSAGGPGSPYNEQFF; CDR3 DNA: TGTGCCAGCTCGTCGGCGGGGGGGCCGGGTAGCCCCTACAATGAGCAGTTCTTC
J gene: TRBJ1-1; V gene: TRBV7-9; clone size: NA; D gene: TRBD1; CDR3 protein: CASSVPGQGPEAFF; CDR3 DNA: TGTGCCAGCAGCGTTCCGGGACAGGGCCCTGAAGCTTTCTTT
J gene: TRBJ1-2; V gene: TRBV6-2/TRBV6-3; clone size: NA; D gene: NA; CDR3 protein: CASTEGGYYGYTF; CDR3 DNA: TGTGCCAGCACCGAGGGGGGATACTATGGCTACACCTTC
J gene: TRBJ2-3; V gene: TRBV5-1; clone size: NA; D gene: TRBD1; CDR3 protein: CASSYDRGQDTQYF; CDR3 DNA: TGCGCCAGCAGCTACGACAGGGGGCAAGATACGCAGTATTTT
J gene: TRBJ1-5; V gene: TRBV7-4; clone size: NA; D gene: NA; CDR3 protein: CASSFGSSNQPQHF; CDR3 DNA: TGTGCCAGCAGCTTTGGGAGTAGCAATCAGCCCCAGCATTTT
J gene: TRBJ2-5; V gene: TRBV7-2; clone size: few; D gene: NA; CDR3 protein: CASSVSVETQYF; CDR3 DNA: TGTGCCAGCAGCGTAAGTGTGGAGACCCAGTACTTC